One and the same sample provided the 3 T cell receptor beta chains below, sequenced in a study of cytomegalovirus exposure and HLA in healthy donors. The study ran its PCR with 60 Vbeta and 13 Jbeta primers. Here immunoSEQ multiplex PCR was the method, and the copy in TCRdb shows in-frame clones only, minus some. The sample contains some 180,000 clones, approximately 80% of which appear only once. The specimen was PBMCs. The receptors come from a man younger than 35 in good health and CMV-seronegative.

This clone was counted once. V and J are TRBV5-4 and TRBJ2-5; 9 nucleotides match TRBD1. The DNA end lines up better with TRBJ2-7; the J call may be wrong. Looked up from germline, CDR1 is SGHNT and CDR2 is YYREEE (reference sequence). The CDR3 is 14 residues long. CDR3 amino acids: CASSLTGGMDEQYF. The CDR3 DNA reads TGTGCCAGCAGCTTAACAGGGGGCATGGACGAGCAGTACTTC.

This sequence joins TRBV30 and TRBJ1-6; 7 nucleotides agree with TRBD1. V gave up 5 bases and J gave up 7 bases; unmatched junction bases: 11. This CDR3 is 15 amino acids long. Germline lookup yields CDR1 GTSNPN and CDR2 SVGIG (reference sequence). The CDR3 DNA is TGTGCCTGGGCCCGACAGGGTCCGGGAAATTCACCCCTCCACTTT. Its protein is CAWARQGPGNSPLHF.

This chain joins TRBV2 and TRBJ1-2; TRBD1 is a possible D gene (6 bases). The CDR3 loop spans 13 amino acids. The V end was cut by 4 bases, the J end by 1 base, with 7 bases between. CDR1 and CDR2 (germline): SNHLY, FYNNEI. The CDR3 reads CASSAGHNYGYTF. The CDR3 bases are TGTGCCAGCAGTGCGGGACATAACTATGGCTACACCTTC.